This T cell receptor (beta chain) was captured in a study of Ad26.COV2.S vaccination and SARS-CoV-2 variants. For the study at large: Donor was in the COV1001 Ad26.COV2.S trial arm. Into the muscle, Ad26.COV2.S was dosed once or twice, 56 days apart.

General study findings and limits: TCR breadth and depth estimates may have understated total T cell responses. Non-spike TCR breadth did not differ much between vaccine and placebo recipients.

With 1 base removed from V and 10 bases from J, the gap between germline ends came to 11 bases. The CDR3 extends over 14 amino acids. Looked up from germline, CDR1 is MGHRA and CDR2 is YSYEKL. In the case of this clone: Its cognate antigen is unknown.

The table came from immunoSEQ multiplex PCR; TCRdb's copy has only in-frame clones and leaves some out. The sample holds hundreds of thousands of clones; more than 80% are singletons and the top ten take around 1.5%. Described treatment: 15 to 20 received Ad26.COV2.S at low or high dose, single or two shots; 5 received placebo; per-sample allocation not given. Material that was analyzed had been drawn on day 63 after the first vaccine or placebo injection. Specimen: peripheral blood, collected in a trial of Ad26.COV2.S vaccine versus placebo. V gene TRBV4-1 combines with J gene TRBJ2-6; no firm D call. The receptor was derived from a person between 18 and 65 years old who received the Ad26.COV2.S COVID-19 vaccine or a placebo. The CDR3: CASSQGAAGNVLTF. The DNA for the CDR3 is TGCGCCAGCAGCCAAGGAGCCGCAGGAAACGTCCTGACTTTC.